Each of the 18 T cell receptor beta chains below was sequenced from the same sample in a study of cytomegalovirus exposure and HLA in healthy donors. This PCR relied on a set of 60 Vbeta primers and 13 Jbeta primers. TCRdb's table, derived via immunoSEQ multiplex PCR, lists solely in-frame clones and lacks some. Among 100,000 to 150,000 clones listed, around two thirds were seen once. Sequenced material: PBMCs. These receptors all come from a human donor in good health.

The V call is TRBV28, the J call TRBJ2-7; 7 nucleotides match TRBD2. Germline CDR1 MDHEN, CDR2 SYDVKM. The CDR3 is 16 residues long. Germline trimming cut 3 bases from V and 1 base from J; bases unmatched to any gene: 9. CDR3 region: CASSLLAAKRSYEQYF. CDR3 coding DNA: TGTGCCAGCAGTTTGCTAGCGGCCAAGAGGTCCTACGAGCAGTACTTC.

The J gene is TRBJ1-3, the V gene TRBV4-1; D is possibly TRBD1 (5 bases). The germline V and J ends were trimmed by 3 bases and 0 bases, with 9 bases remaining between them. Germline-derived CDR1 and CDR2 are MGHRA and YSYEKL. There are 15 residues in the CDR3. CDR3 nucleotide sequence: TGCGCCAGCAGCCACGACAGAAGCTCTGGAAACACCATATATTTT. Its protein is CASSHDRSSGNTIYF.

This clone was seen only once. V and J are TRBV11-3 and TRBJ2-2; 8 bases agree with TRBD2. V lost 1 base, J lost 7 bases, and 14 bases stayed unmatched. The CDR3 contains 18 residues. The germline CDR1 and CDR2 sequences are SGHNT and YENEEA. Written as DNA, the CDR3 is TGTGCCAGCAGCTTAGTCCCCCATGGGGGACTAGATGACGGGGAGCTGTTTTTT. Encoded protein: CASSLVPHGGLDDGELFF.

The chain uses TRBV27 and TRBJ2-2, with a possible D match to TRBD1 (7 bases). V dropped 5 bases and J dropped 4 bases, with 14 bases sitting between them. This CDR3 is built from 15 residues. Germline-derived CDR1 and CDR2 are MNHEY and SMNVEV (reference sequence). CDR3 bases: TGTGCCAGCAGTCTCGGGGGACAGAGCACCGGGGAGCTGTTTTTT. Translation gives CASSLGGQSTGELFF.

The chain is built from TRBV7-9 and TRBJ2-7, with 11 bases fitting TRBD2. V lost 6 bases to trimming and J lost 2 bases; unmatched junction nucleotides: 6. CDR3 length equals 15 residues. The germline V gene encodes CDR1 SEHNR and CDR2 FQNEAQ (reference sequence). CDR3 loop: CASRERLAGPYEQYF. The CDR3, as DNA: TGTGCCAGCAGAGAGAGACTAGCGGGACCCTACGAGCAGTACTTC.

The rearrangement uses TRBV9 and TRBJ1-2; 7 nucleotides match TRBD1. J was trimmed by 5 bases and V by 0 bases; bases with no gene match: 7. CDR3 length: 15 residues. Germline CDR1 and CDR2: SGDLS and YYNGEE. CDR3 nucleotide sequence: TGTGCCAGCAGCGTAGAGGACAGGTCGAAGTATGGCTACACCTTC. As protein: CASSVEDRSKYGYTF.

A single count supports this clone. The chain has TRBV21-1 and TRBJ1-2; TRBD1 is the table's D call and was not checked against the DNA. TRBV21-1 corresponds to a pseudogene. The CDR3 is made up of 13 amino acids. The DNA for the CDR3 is TGTGCCAGCAGCAAACAGGGGCTGAGTGACTACACCTTC. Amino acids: CASSKQGLSDYTF.

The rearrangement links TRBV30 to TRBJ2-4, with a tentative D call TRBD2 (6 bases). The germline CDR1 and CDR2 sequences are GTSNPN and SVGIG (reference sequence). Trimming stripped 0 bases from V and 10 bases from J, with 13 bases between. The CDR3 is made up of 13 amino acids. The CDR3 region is CAWSVGGWEIQYF. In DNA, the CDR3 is TGTGCCTGGAGTGTAGGAGGGTGGGAGATTCAGTACTTC.

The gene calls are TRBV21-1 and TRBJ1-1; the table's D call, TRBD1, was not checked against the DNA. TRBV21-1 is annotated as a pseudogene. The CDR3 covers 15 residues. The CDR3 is CASSKEGAPGTEAFF. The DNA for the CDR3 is TGTGCCAGCAGCAAAGAAGGGGCCCCAGGGACTGAAGCTTTCTTT.

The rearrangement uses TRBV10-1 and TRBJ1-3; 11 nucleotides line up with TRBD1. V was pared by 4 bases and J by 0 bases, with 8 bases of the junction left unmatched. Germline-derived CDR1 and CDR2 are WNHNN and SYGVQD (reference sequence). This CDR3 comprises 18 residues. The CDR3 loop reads CASSVGQGELSSGNTIYF. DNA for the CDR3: TGCGCCAGCAGTGTGGGACAGGGGGAACTAAGCTCTGGAAACACCATATATTTT.

This chain's CDR3 is CASSQRGSPRGTEAFF. In DNA form, the CDR3 reads TGTGCCAGCAGCCAAAGGGGGTCCCCGAGGGGCACTGAAGCTTTCTTT. V is TRBV4-2 and J is TRBJ1-1, with D maybe TRBD1 (6 bases). This CDR3 is built from 16 residues. Trimming removed 2 bases at V and 4 bases at J, with 17 bases between. From germline, CDR1 is LGHNA and CDR2 YNFKEQ.

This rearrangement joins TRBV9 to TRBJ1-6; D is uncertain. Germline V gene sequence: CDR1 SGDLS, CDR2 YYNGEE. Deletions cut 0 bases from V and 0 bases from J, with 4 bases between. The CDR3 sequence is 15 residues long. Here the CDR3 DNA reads TGTGCCAGCAGCGTAGGGAGCTCCTATAATTCACCCCTCCACTTT. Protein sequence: CASSVGSSYNSPLHF.

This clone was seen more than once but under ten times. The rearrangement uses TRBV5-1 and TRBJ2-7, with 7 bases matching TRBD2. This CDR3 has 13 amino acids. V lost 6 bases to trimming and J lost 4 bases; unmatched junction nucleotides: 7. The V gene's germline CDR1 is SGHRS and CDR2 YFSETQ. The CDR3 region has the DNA TGCGCCAGCACACGTCTGGGAGGGTACGAGCAGTACTTC. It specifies CASTRLGGYEQYF. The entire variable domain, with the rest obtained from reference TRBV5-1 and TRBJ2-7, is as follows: KAGVTQTPRYLIKTRGQQVTLSCSPISGHRSVSWYQQTPGQGLQFLFEYFSETQRNKGNFPGRFSGRQFSNSRSEMNVSTLELGDSALYLCASTRLGGYEQYFGPGTRLTVT.

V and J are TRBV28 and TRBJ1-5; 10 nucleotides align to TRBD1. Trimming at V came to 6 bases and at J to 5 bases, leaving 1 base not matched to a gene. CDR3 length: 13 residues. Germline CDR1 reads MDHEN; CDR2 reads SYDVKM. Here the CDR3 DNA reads TGTGCCAGCAGCGGGACAGGGGATCAGCCCCAGCATTTT. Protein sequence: CASSGTGDQPQHF.

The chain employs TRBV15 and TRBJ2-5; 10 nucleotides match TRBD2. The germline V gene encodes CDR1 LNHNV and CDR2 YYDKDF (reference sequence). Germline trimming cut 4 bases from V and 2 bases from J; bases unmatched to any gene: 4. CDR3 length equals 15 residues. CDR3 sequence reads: CATSTGTSEQETQYF. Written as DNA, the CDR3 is TGTGCCACCAGCACCGGGACTAGCGAACAAGAGACCCAGTACTTC.

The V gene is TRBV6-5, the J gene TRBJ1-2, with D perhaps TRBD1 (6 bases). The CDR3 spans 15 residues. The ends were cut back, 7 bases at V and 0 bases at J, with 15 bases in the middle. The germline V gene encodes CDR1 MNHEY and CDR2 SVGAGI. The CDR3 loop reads CASNNRGQTNYGYTF. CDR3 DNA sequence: TGTGCCAGCAATAACCGAGGACAGACTAACTATGGCTACACCTTC.

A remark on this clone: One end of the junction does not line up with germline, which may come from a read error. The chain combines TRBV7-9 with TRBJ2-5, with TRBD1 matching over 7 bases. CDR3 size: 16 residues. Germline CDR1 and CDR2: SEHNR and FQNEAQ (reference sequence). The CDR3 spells CSSSSPTGVGGETQYF. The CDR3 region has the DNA TGTTCCAGCAGCTCACCCACAGGGGTTGGGGGAGAGACCCAGTACTTC.

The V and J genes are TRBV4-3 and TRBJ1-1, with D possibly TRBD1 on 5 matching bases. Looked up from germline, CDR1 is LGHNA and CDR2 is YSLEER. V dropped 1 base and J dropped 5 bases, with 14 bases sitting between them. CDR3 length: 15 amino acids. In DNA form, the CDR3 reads TGCGCCAGCAGCCAAGCGGCAGGGTTGCGGACTGAAGCTTTCTTT. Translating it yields CASSQAAGLRTEAFF.